A selection of T cell receptor beta chains follows, all from one sample in a study of T cell responses to AZD1222 COVID-19 vaccine. The assay was immunoSEQ multiplex PCR, and TCRdb's table has in-frame clones only and misses some. The data hold tens of thousands of clones, with around 91% observed a single time. The material was peripheral blood, obtained on day 0 of AZD1222 vaccination. These receptors originate from an adult in good health. Both conserved end residues are part of each CDR3. D genes are given only for firm matches. Not all rows give a size; the values are once, few, many and, for expanded clones, a class.

V	size	J	D	DNA	CDR3
TRBV9	NA	TRBJ2-3	TRBD2	TGTGCCAGCAGCCTTGGCACGGCTAGCGGGAGAAGCACAGATACGCAGTATTTT	CASSLGTASGRSTDTQYF
TRBV6-1	NA	TRBJ2-1	TRBD1	TGTGCCAGCAGTGAAGTCGGACAGGGGGCGCCAAATGAGCAGTTCTTC	CASSEVGQGAPNEQFF
TRBV2	NA	TRBJ1-1	NA	TGTGCCAGCAGTGAAGTGATCTCCGGGACCTTCACTGAAGCTTTCTTT	CASSEVISGTFTEAFF
TRBV19	many	TRBJ1-3	TRBD1	TGTGCCAGTAGTACCCCTGGACAGGGGAGAAACACCATATATTTT	CASSTPGQGRNTIYF
TRBV30	NA	TRBJ2-3	NA	TGTGCCTGGAACGACTTGGATACGCAGTATTTT	CAWNDLDTQYF
TRBV7-2	NA	TRBJ2-7	TRBD2	TGTGCCAGCAGCTTACTAGCGGGAGCCTCCTACGAGCAGTACTTC	CASSLLAGASYEQYF
TRBV19	NA	TRBJ1-4	NA	TGTGCCAGTAGTATAGGGGGGGCAACTAATGAAAAACTGTTTTTT	CASSIGGATNEKLFF
TRBV9	NA	TRBJ2-7	TRBD2	TGTGCCAGCGGGGGGGGTCGCTCCTACGAGCAGTACTTC	CASGGGRSYEQYF
TRBV7-2	NA	TRBJ1-2	NA	TGTGCCAGCAGCTTATCGACATATCCTGGCTACACCTTC	CASSLSTYPGYTF
TRBV11-3	once	TRBJ2-3	NA	TGTGCCAGCAGCGCTGGGACTTCAGATACGCAGTATTTT	CASSAGTSDTQYF
TRBV7-9	NA	TRBJ2-3	TRBD2	TGTGCCAGCAGCCTACTAGCGGGATTGGATACGCAGTATTTT	CASSLLAGLDTQYF
TRBV11-1	NA	TRBJ2-1	NA	TGTGCCGGCAGCTGGAGCCCGGGACCTCGGGAAAATGAGCAGTTCTTC	CAGSWSPGPRENEQFF
TRBV6-5	NA	TRBJ1-4	NA	TGTGCCAGCAGCTATACAGGGATCGGGGAAAAACTGTTTTTT	CASSYTGIGEKLFF
TRBV19	NA	TRBJ2-4	NA	TGTGCCAGTAGTAAAACAGGGTTTCTAGCCAAAAACATTCAGTACTTC	CASSKTGFLAKNIQYF
TRBV29-1	NA	TRBJ1-1	TRBD1	TGCAGCGGTGAGGACAGGGGGATAAACACTGAAGCTTTCTTT	CSGEDRGINTEAFF
TRBV6-6	NA	TRBJ2-3	TRBD2	TGTGCCGGGGGACTAGCGGGAGTGACAGATACGCAGTATTTT	CAGGLAGVTDTQYF
TRBV6-1	few	TRBJ1-1	NA	TGTGCCAGCAGGGAAGAGGTGAGGGCTGAAGCTTTCTTT	CASREEVRAEAFF